The 8 T cell receptor beta chains below come from one sample, sequenced in a study of shared T cell receptors in the human thymus. Method: immunoSEQ multiplex PCR; TCRdb's copy keeps in-frame clones and lacks some. This sample has about 380,000 clones; just under 95% occur once, and the top ten carry roughly 0.021%. The sample consisted of thymocytes. The receptors were sampled from a human donor.

The V gene is TRBV4-2, the J gene TRBJ1-5; D not certain. This CDR3 comprises 15 residues. Trimming took off 1 base at V and 4 bases at J, with 11 bases between the two ends. CDR1 LGHNA and CDR2 YNFKEQ come from the germline V gene. The CDR3 region is CASSQVRSRNQPQHF. In DNA form, the CDR3 reads TGTGCCAGCAGCCAAGTGAGGTCAAGAAATCAGCCCCAGCATTTT.

The V gene is TRBV7-2, the J gene TRBJ2-3, with 7 positions matching TRBD1. Germline V gene data show CDR1 as SGHTA and CDR2 as FQGNSA. V trimming: 5 bases; J trimming: 1 base; junction bases outside the gene matches: 6. The CDR3 covers 15 residues. The CDR3 protein is CASSQGGDGTDTQYF. The CDR3 DNA reads TGTGCCAGCAGCCAAGGGGGCGATGGCACAGATACGCAGTATTTT.

The gene calls are TRBV29-1 and TRBJ1-4; D is perhaps TRBD1 (5 bases). This CDR3 region has 13 residues. The germline gives CDR1 SQVTM, CDR2 ANQGSEA. Trimming left V 7 bases short and J 1 base short, with 10 bases between. CDR3 protein: CSAGGGTNEKLFF. CDR3 DNA sequence: TGCAGCGCTGGGGGGGGAACTAATGAAAAACTGTTTTTT.

This chain uses TRBV27 with TRBJ2-1, with a weak D call TRBD2 (5 bases). Trimming removed 5 bases at V and 0 bases at J, with 17 bases between. Germline-derived CDR1 and CDR2 are MNHEY and SMNVEV (reference sequence). This CDR3 spans 17 amino acids. This CDR3 reads CASSPRETARSYNEQFF. The CDR3 DNA reads as TGTGCCAGCAGTCCTCGGGAAACCGCGCGCTCCTACAATGAGCAGTTCTTC.

The chain links TRBV7-2 to TRBJ2-3, with 10 bases identical to TRBD1. CDR3 length equals 16 residues. The V gene end was trimmed by 6 bases and the J gene end by 2 bases; junction bases not matched to a gene: 8. Per the germline V gene, CDR1 is SGHTA and CDR2 is FQGNSA. The CDR3 reads CASRDPGQGHTDTQYF. In DNA, the CDR3 is TGTGCCAGCAGGGACCCGGGACAGGGGCACACAGATACGCAGTATTTT.

The chain combines TRBV14 with TRBJ2-2; possible D gene TRBD1, 6 bases. V lost 2 bases and J lost 6, with 13 bases in between. Germline CDR1 reads SGHDN; CDR2 reads FVKESK. The CDR3 extends over 15 amino acids. DNA for the CDR3: TGTGCCAGCAGCCAATCGTCCAGGGGACCCGGGGAGCTGTTTTTT. Encoded protein: CASSQSSRGPGELFF.

The chain carries TRBV5-1 and TRBJ1-2, with D possibly matching TRBD1 (5 bases). V was shortened by 4 bases and J by 5 bases, with 18 bases between the two germline ends. CDR3 length equals 15 residues. Germline CDR1 reads SGHRS; CDR2 reads YFSETQ. The CDR3 spells CASSGPGRGAYGYTF. The CDR3 DNA follows: TGCGCCAGCAGCGGACCGGGACGTGGGGCGTATGGCTACACCTTC.

The chain joins TRBV28 to TRBJ1-4, with 7 nucleotides matching TRBD1. The germline V gene has CDR1 MDHEN and CDR2 SYDVKM. V lost 4 bases to trimming and J lost 5 bases; unmatched junction nucleotides: 4. This CDR3 contains 14 residues. CDR3 nucleotide sequence: TGTGCCAGCAGTTGCAGGGGGAGGAATGAAAAACTGTTTTTT. This gives the protein CASSCRGRNEKLFF. The variable domain in full, completed from reference TRBV28 and TRBJ1-4, reads DVKVTQSSRYLVKRTGEKVFLECVQDMDHENMFWYRQDPGLGLRLIYFSYDVKMKEKGDIPEGYSVSREKKERFSLILESASTNQTSMYLCASSCRGRNEKLFFGSGTQLSVL.